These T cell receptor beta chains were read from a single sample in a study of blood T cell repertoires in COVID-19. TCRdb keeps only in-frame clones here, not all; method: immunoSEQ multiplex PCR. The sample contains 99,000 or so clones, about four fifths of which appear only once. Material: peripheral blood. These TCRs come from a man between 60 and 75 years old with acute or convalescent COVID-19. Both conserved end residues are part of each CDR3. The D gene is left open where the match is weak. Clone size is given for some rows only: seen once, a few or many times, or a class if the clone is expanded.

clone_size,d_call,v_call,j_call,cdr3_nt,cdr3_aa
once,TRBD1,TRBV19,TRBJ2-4,TGTGCCAGTAGTATAGACGGACAGGGAAGGCAGTACTTC,CASSIDGQGRQYF
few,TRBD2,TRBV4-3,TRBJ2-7,TGCGCCAGCAGCCAAGTCGGGGGGTACGAGCAGTACTTC,CASSQVGGYEQYF
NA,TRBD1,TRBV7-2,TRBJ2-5,TGTGCCAGCAGCTGGGGACAGGGCTACGCGACCCAGTACTTC,CASSWGQGYATQYF
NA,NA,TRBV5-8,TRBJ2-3,TGTGCCAGCACCTTAGGGGGGACAGTGACAGATACGCAGTATTTT,CASTLGGTVTDTQYF
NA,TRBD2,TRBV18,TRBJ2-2,TGTGCCAGCTCACCACCTTCACTAGCGCTCACCGGGGAGCTGTTTTTT,CASSPPSLALTGELFF
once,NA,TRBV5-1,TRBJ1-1,TGCGCCAGCAGCTTGCTAGAATCGAACACTGAAGCTTTCTTT,CASSLLESNTEAFF
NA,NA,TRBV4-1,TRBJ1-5,TGCGCCAGCAGCCAGCAGTCATATAGCAATCAGCCCCAGCATTTT,CASSQQSYSNQPQHF
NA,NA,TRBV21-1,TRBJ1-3,TGTGCCAGCAGCCTACAGGGAAACACCATATATTTT,CASSLQGNTIYF
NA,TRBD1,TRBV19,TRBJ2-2,TGTGCCAGTAGTAATCTAGGGGGCCTAGGGACCGGGGAGCTGTTTTTT,CASSNLGGLGTGELFF
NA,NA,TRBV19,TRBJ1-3,TGTGCCAGTAGTCAACAGAACTCTGGAAACACCATATATTTT,CASSQQNSGNTIYF
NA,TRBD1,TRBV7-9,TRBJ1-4,TGTGCCAGCAGCTCCGACAGGGGTGGTGAAAAACTGTTTTTT,CASSSDRGGEKLFF
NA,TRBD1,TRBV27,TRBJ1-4,TGTGCCAGCAGTTTAGAGCAGGGGGCTGAAAAACTGTTTTTT,CASSLEQGAEKLFF
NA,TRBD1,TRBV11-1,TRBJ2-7,TGTGCCAGCAGTTGGAGGAGCCGGGACAGGGGGACCGAGCAGTACTTC,CASSWRSRDRGTEQYF
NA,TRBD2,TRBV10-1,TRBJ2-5,TGCGCCAGCAGTTCGGGACTAGCGGCTCAAGAGACCCAGTACTTC,CASSSGLAAQETQYF
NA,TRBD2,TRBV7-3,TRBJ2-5,TGTGCCAGCAGCCCAACTAGCGCCCGGGAGACCCAGTACTTC,CASSPTSARETQYF
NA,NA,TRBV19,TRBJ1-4,TGTGCCAGTAGTATCTCCGCGGGGAATGAAAAACTGTTTTTT,CASSISAGNEKLFF
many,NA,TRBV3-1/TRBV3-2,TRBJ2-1,TGTGCCAGCAGCCTAAGCTGGAATGAGCAGTTCTTC,CASSLSWNEQFF
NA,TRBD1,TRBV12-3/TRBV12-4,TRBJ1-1,TGTGCCACCAGAGCAGGGGGGAACACTGAAGCTTTCTTT,CATRAGGNTEAFF
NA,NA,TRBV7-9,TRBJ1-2,TGTGCCAGCAGCTTATCACAGGTCAACTATGGCTACACCTTC,CASSLSQVNYGYTF
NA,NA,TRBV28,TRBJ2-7,TGTGCCAGCAGTTCCCCCCCTGGGGGGACCTACGAGCAGTACTTC,CASSSPPGGTYEQYF
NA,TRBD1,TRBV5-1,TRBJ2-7,TGCGCCAGCAGCTCGTTGACAGGGAGCACGTACGAGCAGTACTTC,CASSSLTGSTYEQYF
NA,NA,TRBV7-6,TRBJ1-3,TGTGCCAGCAGCTTACTGTACAGAAACACCATATATTTT,CASSLLYRNTIYF
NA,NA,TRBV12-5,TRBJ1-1,TGTGCTAGTGGTTTGGTCGTGGGTGCGGGCTCTGAAGCTTTCTTT,CASGLVVGAGSEAFF
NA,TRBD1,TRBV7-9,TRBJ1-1,TGTGCCAGCAGCTTATCAGGGGGCGTCGGGAACACTGAAGCTTTCTTT,CASSLSGGVGNTEAFF
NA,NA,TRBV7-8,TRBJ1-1,TGTGCCAGCAGCTTAGTTCAGGGGAACACTGAAGCTTTCTTT,CASSLVQGNTEAFF
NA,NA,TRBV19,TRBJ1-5,TGTGCCAGTAGTATAGACAGGGCCCCTCAGCCCCAGCATTTT,CASSIDRAPQPQHF
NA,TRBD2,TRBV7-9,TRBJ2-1,TGTGCCAGCAGCTTTCGACTAGCGAGGGATGGGGCAGAGCAGTTCTTC,CASSFRLARDGAEQFF
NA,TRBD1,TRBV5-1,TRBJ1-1,TGCGCCAGCAGCGCACAATTAGGGGGCGGCAGCCCCCGTGAAGCTTTCTTT,CASSAQLGGGSPREAFF
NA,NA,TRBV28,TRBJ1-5,TGTGCCAGTCTAAAACTCCGCGGCGGGCGAAGAGGTCAGCCCCAGCATTTT,CASLKLRGGRRGQPQHF
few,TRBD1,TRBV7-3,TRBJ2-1,TGTGCCAGCAGCCTACACAGGGGCTCCTACAATGAGCAGTTCTTC,CASSLHRGSYNEQFF
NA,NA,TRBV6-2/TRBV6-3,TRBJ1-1,TGTGCCAGCAGTTACGCCCATAACATGAACACTGAAGCTTTCTTT,CASSYAHNMNTEAFF
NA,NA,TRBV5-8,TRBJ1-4,TGTGCCAGCAGCCCCCGGGACACCTTTGAAAAACTGTTTTTT,CASSPRDTFEKLFF
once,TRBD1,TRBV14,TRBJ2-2,TGTGCCAGCAGCCCCAGGGGGACAGGGGGAAAAATCGGGGAGCTGTTTTTT,CASSPRGTGGKIGELFF